A selection of T cell receptor beta chains follows, all from one sample in a study of T cells expressing NK-cell markers. TCRdb reanalyzed the 5' RACE reads and collapses them to one entry per CDR3 protein, without DNA. This sample contains over 150,000 distinct CDR3 sequences. The specimen sequenced was blood T cells: a sorted CD56 or NKG2C T cell subset, CD4+ or CD8+ T cells, or bulk PBMC T cells (not recorded which). The source is a woman aged 45-59 years in good health. The CDR3 runs from the conserved cysteine through the conserved F or W.

V	J	CDR3
TRBV27	TRBJ1-5	CASSLLGALGPQHF
TRBV5-6	TRBJ2-7	CASSLAGWNYEQYF
TRBV29-1	TRBJ1-5	CSVGGQGDQPQHF
TRBV7-8	TRBJ2-1	CASSQVGLAEGGEQFF
TRBV16	TRBJ2-6	CASSQSAGSSGANVLTF
TRBV4-1	TRBJ2-1	CASSQEPAGQEQFF
TRBV7-9	TRBJ2-7	CAVSGDRTYEQYF
TRBV11-2	TRBJ2-5	CASRASARETQYF
TRBV30	TRBJ1-1	CAWSGLAGRAFF
TRBV7-9	TRBJ2-1	CASSESLAGEDHNEQFF
TRBV20-1	TRBJ1-2	CSARDRDRLYYGYTF
TRBV9	TRBJ1-2	CASSPPDRSLHGPTF
TRBV4-1	TRBJ2-5	CASSQASGYQETQYF
TRBV7-9	TRBJ1-2	CASSPDLEGGYTF
TRBV9	TRBJ1-1	CASSVDQGEAFF
TRBV7-9	TRBJ2-7	CASNGPGEQYF
TRBV6-5	TRBJ2-2	CASTPGTSVAGELFF
TRBV7-9	TRBJ2-1	CASSPHRNEQFF
TRBV20-1	TRBJ1-2	CSASEEGSNYGYTF
TRBV4-2	TRBJ2-5	CASSRIGGGETQYF
TRBV7-9	TRBJ2-2	CAGLLGDTYTGELFF
TRBV12-3/TRBV12-4	TRBJ2-2	CASSLPGVDTGELFF
TRBV24-1	TRBJ2-1	CATEGTRNNEQFF
TRBV7-9	TRBJ2-1	CASSLGESGRFF
TRBV5-6	TRBJ2-1	CASSLDRDHEQFF
TRBV3-1	TRBJ2-1	CASSQPGPYNEQFF
TRBV2	TRBJ2-3	CASADGASTDTQYF
TRBV27	TRBJ2-7	CASSSLGLADEQYF
TRBV4-2	TRBJ2-3	CASSPEGPLAGADTQYF
TRBV28	TRBJ1-5	CASSNPDQPQHF
TRBV12-3/TRBV12-4	TRBJ1-4	CASSSRDAPPGEKLFF
TRBV7-6	TRBJ1-5	CASSLALGNQPQHF
TRBV7-8	TRBJ2-1	CASSSPGWRDNEQFF
TRBV29-1	TRBJ2-2	CSVTGTSPTGELFF
TRBV7-6	TRBJ2-1	CASSLGPETDNEQFF
TRBV27	TRBJ2-1	CASSFLLSGSGWNEQFF
TRBV19	TRBJ2-1	CASTPEGGLAGVNEQFF
TRBV12-3/TRBV12-4	TRBJ2-7	CASSLTAAGGPYEQYF
TRBV20-1	TRBJ1-1	CSAQTGLANTEAFF
TRBV5-6	TRBJ2-1	CASSLGGQGYEQFF